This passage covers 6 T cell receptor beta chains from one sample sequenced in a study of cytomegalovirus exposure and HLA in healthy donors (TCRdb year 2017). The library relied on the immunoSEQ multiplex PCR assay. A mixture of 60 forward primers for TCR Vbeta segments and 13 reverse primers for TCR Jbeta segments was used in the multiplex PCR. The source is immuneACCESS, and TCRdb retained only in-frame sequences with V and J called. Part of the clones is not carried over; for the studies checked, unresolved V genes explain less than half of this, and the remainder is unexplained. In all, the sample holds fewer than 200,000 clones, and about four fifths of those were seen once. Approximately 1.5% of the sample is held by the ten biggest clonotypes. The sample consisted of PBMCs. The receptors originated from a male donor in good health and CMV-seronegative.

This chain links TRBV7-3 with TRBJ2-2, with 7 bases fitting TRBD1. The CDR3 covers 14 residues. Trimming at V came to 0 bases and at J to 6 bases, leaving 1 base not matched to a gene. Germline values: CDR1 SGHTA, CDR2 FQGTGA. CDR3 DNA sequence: TGTGCCAGCAGCTTAACGACAGGGCCCGGGGAGCTGTTTTTT. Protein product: CASSLTTGPGELFF.

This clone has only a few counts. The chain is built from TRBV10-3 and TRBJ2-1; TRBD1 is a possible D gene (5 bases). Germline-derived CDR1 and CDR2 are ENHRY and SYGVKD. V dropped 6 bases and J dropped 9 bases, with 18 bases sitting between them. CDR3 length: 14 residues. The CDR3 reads CAISYGHGIGEQFF. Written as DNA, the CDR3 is TGTGCCATCAGCTACGGACACGGAATTGGTGAGCAGTTCTTC.

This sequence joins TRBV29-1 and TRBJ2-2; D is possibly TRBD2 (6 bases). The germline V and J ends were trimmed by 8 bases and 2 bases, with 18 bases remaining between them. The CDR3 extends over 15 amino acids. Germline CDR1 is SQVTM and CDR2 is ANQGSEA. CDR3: CSIRPGLTNTGELFF. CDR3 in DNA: TGCAGCATCAGACCGGGACTGACAAACACCGGGGAGCTGTTTTTT.

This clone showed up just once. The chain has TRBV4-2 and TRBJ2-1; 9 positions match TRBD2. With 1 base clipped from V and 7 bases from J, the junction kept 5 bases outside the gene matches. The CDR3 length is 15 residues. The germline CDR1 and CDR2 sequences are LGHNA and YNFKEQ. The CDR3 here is CASSQGAGGRNEQFF. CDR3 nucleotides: TGTGCCAGCAGCCAAGGGGCGGGGGGGCGGAATGAGCAGTTCTTC.

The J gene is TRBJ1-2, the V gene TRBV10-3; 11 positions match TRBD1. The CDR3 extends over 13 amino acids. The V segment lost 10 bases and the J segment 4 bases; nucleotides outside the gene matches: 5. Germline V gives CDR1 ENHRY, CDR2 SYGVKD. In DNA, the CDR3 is TGTGCCACGGACAGGGGGCAGTTCTATGGCTACACCTTC. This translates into CATDRGQFYGYTF.

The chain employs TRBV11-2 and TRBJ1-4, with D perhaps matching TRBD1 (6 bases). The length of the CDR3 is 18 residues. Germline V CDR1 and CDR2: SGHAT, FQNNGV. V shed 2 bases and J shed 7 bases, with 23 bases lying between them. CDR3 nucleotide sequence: TGTGCCAGCAGCTTATATGCTACAGGGCGTGCCCGTCGTGAAAAACTGTTTTTT. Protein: CASSLYATGRARREKLFF.